These 17 T cell receptor beta chains were sequenced from one sample in a study of T cell responses to AZD1222 COVID-19 vaccine. Here immunoSEQ multiplex PCR was the method, and the copy in TCRdb shows in-frame clones only, minus some. The sample contains tens of thousands of clones, roughly nine tenths of which appear only once. Sequenced material: peripheral blood, taken 28 days after the second AZD1222 dose. The receptors stem from an adult who received the AZD1222 COVID-19 vaccine.

This chain links TRBV2 with TRBJ2-3; 9 nucleotides agree with TRBD2. Germline V gene sequence: CDR1 SNHLY, CDR2 FYNNEI. V shed 6 bases and J 2 bases; nucleotides not matched to a gene: 9. CDR3 length equals 16 residues. The CDR3 here is CASSPLSSGATDTQYF. Here the CDR3 DNA reads TGTGCCAGCAGCCCACTTTCTAGCGGGGCCACAGATACGCAGTATTTT.

V is TRBV5-1 and J is TRBJ2-7; 7 nucleotides line up with TRBD1. Germline V lookup: CDR1 SGHRS, CDR2 YFSETQ. V was clipped by 2 bases and J by 0 bases; unmatched bases: 2. The CDR3 covers 14 residues. CDR3 amino acids: CASSFGTASYEQYF. CDR3 nucleotides: TGCGCCAGCAGCTTCGGGACAGCCTCCTACGAGCAGTACTTC.

The chain recombines TRBV19 with TRBJ2-2, with D perhaps TRBD1 or TRBD2 (5 bases each). Germline lookup yields CDR1 LNHDA and CDR2 SQIVND (reference sequence). This CDR3 is 16 amino acids long. V lost 3 bases and J 3 bases, leaving 14 bases between the germline ends. CDR3 loop: CASSMSGLGDTGELFF. The CDR3 nucleotides read TGTGCCAGTAGTATGTCAGGGCTCGGGGACACCGGGGAGCTGTTTTTT.

The genes are TRBV7-3 and TRBJ1-1; D possibly corresponds to TRBD1 (5 bases). The V end lost 0 bases, the J end lost 11 bases, and 13 bases lay between the germline ends. CDR3 length: 13 amino acids. Germline V CDR1 and CDR2: SGHTA, FQGTGA. The CDR3: CASSLTTGGMAFF. The DNA for the CDR3 is TGTGCCAGCAGCTTAACTACGGGGGGGATGGCTTTCTTT.

This chain links TRBV5-6 with TRBJ2-7; the D is unclear. V was shortened by 2 bases and J by 2 bases, with 8 bases between the two germline ends. The CDR3 is 13 amino acids. The germline V gene has CDR1 SGHDT and CDR2 YYEEEE. CDR3 bases: TGTGCCAGCAGCTTTACAGTGACCTACGAGCAGTACTTC. Translation: CASSFTVTYEQYF.

The chain links TRBV6-1 to TRBJ1-3; no clear D gene. CDR1 MNHNS and CDR2 SASEGT come from the germline V gene. The CDR3 covers 13 residues. The V end was cut by 3 bases, the J end by 4 bases, with 7 bases between. CDR3 in DNA: TGTGCCAGCAGTGACACAGCGGGAAACACCATATATTTT. It specifies CASSDTAGNTIYF.

This sequence joins TRBV4-1 and TRBJ2-5, with D possibly matching TRBD2 (8 bases). CDR1 MGHRA and CDR2 YSYEKL come from the germline V gene. V lost 2 bases and J 2 bases, leaving 18 bases between the germline ends. This CDR3 has 17 amino acids. CDR3 DNA sequence: TGCGCCAGCAGCCAAAGTAGGGGGCCTAGCGGGCAAGAGACCCAGTACTTC. This sequence encodes CASSQSRGPSGQETQYF.

The chain couples TRBV6-1 to TRBJ2-5, with D uncertain. CDR1 and CDR2 from the germline V gene are MNHNS and SASEGT. The CDR3 sequence is 15 residues long. V lost 3 bases and J 4 bases, leaving 15 bases between the germline ends. The CDR3 DNA sequence: TGTGCCAGCAGTGACGGGTCTTCCGTGGGAGAGACCCAGTACTTC. It encodes CASSDGSSVGETQYF.

The rearrangement links TRBV7-8 to TRBJ1-2; possibly TRBD1 for D (5 bases). V gave up 1 base and J gave up 5 bases, with 8 bases separating them. This CDR3 comprises 13 residues. CDR1 is SGHVS and CDR2 is FQNEAQ in the germline V gene. CDR3 in amino acids: CASSLGGAYGYTF. In nucleotides, the CDR3 is TGTGCCAGCAGCTTAGGTGGGGCATATGGCTACACCTTC.

The chain carries TRBV5-5 and TRBJ2-7; 10 nucleotides agree with TRBD2. Germline CDR1 and CDR2: SGHKS and YYEKEE (reference sequence). V was clipped by 5 bases and J by 6 bases; unmatched bases: 8. The CDR3 extends over 14 amino acids. In DNA form, the CDR3 reads TGTGCCAGCAGTCCCGGGACTAGCGAGGGCGAGCAGTACTTC. Its translation is CASSPGTSEGEQYF. The full variable domain, in which reference TRBV5-5 and TRBJ2-7 provide the parts outside the CDR3, is DAGVTQSPTHLIKTRGQQVTLRCSPISGHKSVSWYQQVLGQGPQFIFQYYEKEERGRGNFPDRFSARQFPNYSSELNVNALLLGDSALYLCASSPGTSEGEQYFGPGTRLTVT.

V is TRBV2 and J is TRBJ1-4, with TRBD1 matching over 8 bases. The CDR3 is made up of 14 amino acids. V dropped 6 bases and J dropped 7; count of bases not matched to a gene: 7. Germline loops: CDR1 SNHLY, CDR2 FYNNEI. CDR3 nucleotide sequence: TGTGCCAGCAGCAGGACAGGGAACGGTGAAAAACTGTTTTTT. Its translation: CASSRTGNGEKLFF.

The chain combines TRBV18 with TRBJ2-5; D unclear. Germline V CDR1 and CDR2: KGHSH, LQKENI. The CDR3 has 13 amino acids. V shed 2 bases and J shed 9 bases, with 13 bases lying between them. DNA of the CDR3: TGTGCCAGCTCACCAGTCCAGGACCCGGCCCAGTACTTC. Protein sequence: CASSPVQDPAQYF.

The chain uses TRBV7-9 and TRBJ2-5; 7 bases align to TRBD2. V dropped 5 bases and J dropped 2; count of bases not matched to a gene: 2. CDR1 is SEHNR, CDR2 FQNEAQ, per germline (reference sequence). CDR3 length equals 13 residues. CDR3 region: CASSPSGQETQYF. As DNA, the CDR3 is TGTGCCAGCAGCCCTAGCGGACAAGAGACCCAGTACTTC.

The chain employs TRBV5-1 and TRBJ2-5; TRBD2 might be the D (7 bases). The CDR3 is 17 amino acids. Germline V CDR1 and CDR2: SGHRS, YFSETQ. V lost 4 bases and J lost 1, with 20 bases in between. CDR3 region: CASSPLSGGGFQETQYF. In nucleotides, the CDR3 is TGCGCCAGCAGCCCGCTTTCTGGCGGGGGCTTCCAAGAGACCCAGTACTTC.

This clone was counted a few times. The rearrangement uses TRBV6-4 and TRBJ2-3, with no clear D. CDR3 length: 14 residues. CDR1 MRHNA and CDR2 SNTAGT come from the germline V gene. Trimming cost V 2 bases and J 2 bases, with 8 bases left between them. The CDR3 loop reads CASSDVRDTDTQYF. The CDR3 DNA reads as TGTGCCAGCAGTGACGTCCGAGACACAGATACGCAGTATTTT.

The V call is TRBV11-2, the J call TRBJ1-2, with TRBD1 identical over 7 bases. V lost 2 bases and J lost 0; bases outside the gene matches: 3. The CDR3 extends over 15 amino acids. From germline, CDR1 is SGHAT and CDR2 FQNNGV. The CDR3 DNA follows: TGTGCCAGCAGCTTAAGGCAGGGGGCTAACTATGGCTACACCTTC. It specifies CASSLRQGANYGYTF.

The V gene is TRBV27, the J gene TRBJ2-7; 8 bases match TRBD2. Germline V gene lookup returns CDR1 MNHEY and CDR2 SMNVEV (reference sequence). V was clipped by 5 bases and J by 3 bases; unmatched bases: 6. The CDR3 sequence is 14 residues long. The CDR3 reads CASSTTTSGYEQYF. The DNA of the CDR3 is TGTGCCAGCAGTACAACCACTAGCGGCTACGAGCAGTACTTC.